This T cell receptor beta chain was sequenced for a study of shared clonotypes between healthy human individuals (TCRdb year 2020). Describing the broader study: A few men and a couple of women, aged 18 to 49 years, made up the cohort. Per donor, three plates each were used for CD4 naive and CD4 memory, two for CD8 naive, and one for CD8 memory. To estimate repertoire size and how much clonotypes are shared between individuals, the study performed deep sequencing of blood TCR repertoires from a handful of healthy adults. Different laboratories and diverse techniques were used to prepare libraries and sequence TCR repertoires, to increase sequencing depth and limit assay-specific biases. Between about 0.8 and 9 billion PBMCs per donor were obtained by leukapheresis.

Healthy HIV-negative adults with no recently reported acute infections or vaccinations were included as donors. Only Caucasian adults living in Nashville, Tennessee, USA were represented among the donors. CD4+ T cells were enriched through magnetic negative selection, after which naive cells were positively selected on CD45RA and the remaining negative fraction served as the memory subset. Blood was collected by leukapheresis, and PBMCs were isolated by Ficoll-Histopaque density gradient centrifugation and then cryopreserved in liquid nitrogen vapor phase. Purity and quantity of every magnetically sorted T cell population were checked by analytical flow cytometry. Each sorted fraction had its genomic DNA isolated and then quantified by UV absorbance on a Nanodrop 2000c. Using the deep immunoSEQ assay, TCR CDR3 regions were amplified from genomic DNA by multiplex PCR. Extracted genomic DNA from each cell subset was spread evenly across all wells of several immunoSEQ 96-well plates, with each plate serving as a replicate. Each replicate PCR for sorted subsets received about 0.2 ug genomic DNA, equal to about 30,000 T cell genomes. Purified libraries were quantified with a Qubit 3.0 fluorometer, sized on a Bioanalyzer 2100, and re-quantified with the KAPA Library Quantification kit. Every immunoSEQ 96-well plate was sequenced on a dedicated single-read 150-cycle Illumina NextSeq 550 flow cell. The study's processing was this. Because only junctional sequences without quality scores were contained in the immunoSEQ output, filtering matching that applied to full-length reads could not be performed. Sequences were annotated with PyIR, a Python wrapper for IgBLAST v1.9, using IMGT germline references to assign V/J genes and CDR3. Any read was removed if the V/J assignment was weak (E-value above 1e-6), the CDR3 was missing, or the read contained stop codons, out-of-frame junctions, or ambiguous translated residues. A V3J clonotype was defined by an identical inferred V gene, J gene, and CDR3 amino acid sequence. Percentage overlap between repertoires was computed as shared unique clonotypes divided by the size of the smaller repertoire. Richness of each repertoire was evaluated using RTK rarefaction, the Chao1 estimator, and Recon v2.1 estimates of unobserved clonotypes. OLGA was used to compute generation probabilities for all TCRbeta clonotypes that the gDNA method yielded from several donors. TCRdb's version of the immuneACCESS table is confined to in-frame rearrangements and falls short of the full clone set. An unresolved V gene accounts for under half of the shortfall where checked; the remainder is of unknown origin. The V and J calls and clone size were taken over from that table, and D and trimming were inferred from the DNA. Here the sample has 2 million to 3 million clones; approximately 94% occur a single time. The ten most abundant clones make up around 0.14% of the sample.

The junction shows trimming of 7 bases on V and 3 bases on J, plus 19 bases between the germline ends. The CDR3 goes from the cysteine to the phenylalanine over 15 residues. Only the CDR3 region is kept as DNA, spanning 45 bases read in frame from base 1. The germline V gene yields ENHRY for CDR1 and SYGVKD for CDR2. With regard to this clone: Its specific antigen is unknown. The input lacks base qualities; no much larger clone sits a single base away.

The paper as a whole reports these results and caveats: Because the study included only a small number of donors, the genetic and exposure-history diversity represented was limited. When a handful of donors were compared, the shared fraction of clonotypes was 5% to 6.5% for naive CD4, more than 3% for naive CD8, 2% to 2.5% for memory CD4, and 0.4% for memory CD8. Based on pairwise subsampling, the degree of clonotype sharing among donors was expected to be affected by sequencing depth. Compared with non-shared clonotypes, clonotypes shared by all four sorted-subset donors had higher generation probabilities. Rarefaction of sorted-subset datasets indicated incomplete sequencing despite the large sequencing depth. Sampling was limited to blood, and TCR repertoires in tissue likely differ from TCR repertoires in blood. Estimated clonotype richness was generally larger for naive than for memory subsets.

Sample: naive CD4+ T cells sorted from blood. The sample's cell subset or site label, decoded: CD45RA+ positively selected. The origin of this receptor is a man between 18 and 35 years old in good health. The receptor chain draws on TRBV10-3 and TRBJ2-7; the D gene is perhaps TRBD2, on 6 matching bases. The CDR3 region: CAITDQRAGGYEQYF. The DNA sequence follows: TGTGCCATCACCGATCAGCGGGCTGGTGGCTACGAGCAGTACTTC.